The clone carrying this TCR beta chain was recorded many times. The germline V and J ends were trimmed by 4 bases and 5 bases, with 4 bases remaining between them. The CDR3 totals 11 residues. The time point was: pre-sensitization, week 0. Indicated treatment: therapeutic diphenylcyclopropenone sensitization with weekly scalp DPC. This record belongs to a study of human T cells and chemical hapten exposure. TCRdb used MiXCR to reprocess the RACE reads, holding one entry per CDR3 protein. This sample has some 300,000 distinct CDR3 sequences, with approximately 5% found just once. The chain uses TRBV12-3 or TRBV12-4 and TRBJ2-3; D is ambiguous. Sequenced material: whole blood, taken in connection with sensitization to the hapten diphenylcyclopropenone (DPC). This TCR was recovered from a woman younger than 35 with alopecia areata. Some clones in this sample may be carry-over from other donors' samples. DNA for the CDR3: TGTGCCAGCAGTTACGGAGATACGCAGTATTTT. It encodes CASSYGDTQYF.